These 15 T cell receptor beta chains came from one sample sequenced in a study of blood T cell repertoires in COVID-19. This table comes from immunoSEQ multiplex PCR, and its TCRdb copy is limited to in-frame clones, with some not included. This table has hundreds of thousands of clones, 70% to 90% appearing once. Sample: PBMCs or T cells enriched from blood (not recorded which). These receptors all come from a woman aged 18-35 years with acute COVID-19.

This rearrangement joins TRBV27 to TRBJ1-6; 7 bases match TRBD1. The V segment lost 4 bases and the J segment 7 bases; nucleotides outside the gene matches: 1. The germline V gene has CDR1 MNHEY and CDR2 SMNVEV (reference sequence). The CDR3 runs to 13 residues. CDR3 region: CASSWDRNSPLHF. CDR3 sequence (DNA): TGTGCCAGCAGTTGGGACAGAAATTCACCCCTCCACTTT.

The V and J genes are TRBV2 and TRBJ2-5; a weak D match, TRBD2 (5 bases). The CDR3 totals 15 residues. The germline CDR1 and CDR2 sequences are SNHLY and FYNNEI. Trimming took 2 bases from V and 1 from J, leaving 11 bases between them. CDR3 protein: CASSEQEVVQETQYF. DNA for the CDR3: TGTGCCAGCAGTGAACAGGAGGTGGTCCAAGAGACCCAGTACTTC.

In its sample, this clone was seen a few times. The chain recombines TRBV6-5 with TRBJ1-2; possible D gene TRBD1, 5 bases. In germline, CDR1 is MNHEY, CDR2 SVGAGI. CDR3 size: 12 residues. Trimming removed 6 bases at V and 2 bases at J, with 7 bases between. CDR3 sequence (DNA): TGTGCCAGCAGGGGGGGGAACTATGGCTACACCTTC. Its protein product is CASRGGNYGYTF.

A single count supports this clone. V gene TRBV28 combines with J gene TRBJ1-6; TRBD1 agrees at 10 bases. J lost 5 bases, V lost 7 bases, and 5 bases had no gene match. The germline V gene encodes CDR1 MDHEN and CDR2 SYDVKM. This CDR3 contains 15 residues. The CDR3 reads CASNIGQGDNSPLHF. Written as DNA, the CDR3 is TGTGCCAGCAACATCGGACAGGGGGATAATTCACCCCTCCACTTT.

The V and J genes are TRBV6-6 and TRBJ1-6; D unclear. Trimming removed 6 bases from V and 11 bases from J, with 26 bases in between. The CDR3 runs to 17 residues. Germline CDR1 and CDR2: MNHNY and SVGAGI (reference sequence). DNA for the CDR3: TGTGCCAGCAGCCGAGATCGGCGACACGGTTACGGGACACCCCTCCACTTT. Translated: CASSRDRRHGYGTPLHF.

The genes are TRBV5-4 and TRBJ2-3; 16 positions match TRBD2. Germline CDR1 reads SGHNT; CDR2 reads YYREEE (reference sequence). This CDR3 comprises 18 residues. With V trimmed by 4 bases and J by 1 base, 6 bases remained unmatched. This chain's CDR3 is CASSTGLAGGLGTDTQYF. CDR3 DNA: TGTGCCAGCAGCACGGGACTAGCGGGGGGGCTGGGCACAGATACGCAGTATTTT.

The chain uses TRBV19 and TRBJ2-3; 12 nucleotides line up with TRBD2. V shed 7 bases, J shed 3 bases, and the junction held 5 bases outside the gene matches. Germline CDR1 LNHDA, CDR2 SQIVND (reference sequence). The CDR3 consists of 15 residues. The CDR3 is CASKRTSGVTDTQYF. For the CDR3, the DNA is TGTGCCAGTAAGCGGACTAGCGGGGTGACAGATACGCAGTATTTT.

The CDR3 nucleotides read TGTGCCAGCAGTGGGGCCCTCTCCTACAATGAGCAGTTCTTC. As protein: CASSGALSYNEQFF. The chain carries TRBV28 and TRBJ2-1; possible D gene TRBD1, 5 bases. The V gene's germline CDR1 is MDHEN and CDR2 SYDVKM. The V end lost 5 bases, the J end lost 0 bases, and 8 bases lay between the germline ends. CDR3 length: 14 residues.

The rearrangement uses TRBV9 and TRBJ2-7, with D possibly TRBD1 on 5 matching bases. The germline CDR1 and CDR2 sequences are SGDLS and YYNGEE. The CDR3 runs 13 residues. The V end lost 7 bases, the J end lost 3 bases, and 14 bases lay between the germline ends. The CDR3 protein is CASSKGQNYEQYF. The CDR3 region has the DNA TGTGCCAGCTCTAAGGGGCAAAACTACGAGCAGTACTTC. The full variable domain, completed using reference TRBV9 and TRBJ2-7, is DSGVTQTPKHLITATGQRVTLRCSPRSGDLSVYWYQQSLDQGLQFLIQYYNGEERAKGNILERFSAQQFPDLHSELNLSSLELGDSALYFCASSKGQNYEQYFGPGTRLTVT.

The chain couples TRBV6-2 or TRBV6-3 to TRBJ1-1; perhaps TRBD1 as D (6 bases). CDR3 length: 14 amino acids. Trimming pared 5 bases from V and 1 base from J, leaving 11 bases between. Germline CDR1 is MNHEY and CDR2 is SVGEGT. CDR3 sequence reads: CASSRATGNTEAFF. The CDR3 DNA is TGTGCCAGCAGTCGGGCGACAGGGAACACTGAAGCTTTCTTT.

The V and J genes are TRBV10-3 and TRBJ2-7; 8 bases line up with TRBD2. The CDR3 sequence is 15 residues long. The V gene's germline CDR1 is ENHRY and CDR2 SYGVKD. The junction had 7 bases not matched to a gene; V was cut back by 5 bases and J by 1 base. Here the CDR3 DNA reads TGTGCCATCAGTACCAGCGGGGGAAGGTCCTACGAGCAGTACTTC. This sequence encodes CAISTSGGRSYEQYF.

This clone has more than one count but fewer than ten. V and J are TRBV19 and TRBJ1-2; 7 bases map to TRBD1. CDR1 and CDR2 (germline): LNHDA, SQIVND (reference sequence). The CDR3 contains 12 residues. V gave up 8 bases and J gave up 5 bases; unmatched junction bases: 5. The CDR3 DNA reads as TGTGCCAGTGGGGGGACAGCATATGGCTACACCTTC. Amino acids: CASGGTAYGYTF.

CDR3 nucleotides: TGCGCCAGCAGTATCTCGCGGGAGGGTTGGGAGCAGTACTTC. This sequence encodes CASSISREGWEQYF. V usage is TRBV10-1 and J usage is TRBJ2-7; TRBD2 matches at 9 bases. CDR1 WNHNN and CDR2 SYGVQD come from the germline V gene (reference sequence). V lost 5 bases, J lost 7 bases, and 9 bases stayed unmatched. The CDR3 covers 14 residues.

The chain combines TRBV5-1 with TRBJ1-2; the match to TRBD1 covers 7 bases. The CDR3 contains 17 residues. Germline lookup yields CDR1 SGHRS and CDR2 YFSETQ. The J segment lost 11 bases and the V segment lost 1 base, leaving 20 bases of the junction unmatched. CDR3 loop: CASSLLWPKGGQTMYTF. CDR3 DNA sequence: TGCGCCAGCAGCTTGTTGTGGCCTAAGGGGGGACAGACAATGTACACCTTC. The complete variable domain, with remaining parts taken from reference TRBV5-1 and TRBJ1-2, reads KAGVTQTPRYLIKTRGQQVTLSCSPISGHRSVSWYQQTPGQGLQFLFEYFSETQRNKGNFPGRFSGRQFSNSRSEMNVSTLELGDSALYLCASSLLWPKGGQTMYTFGSGTRLTVV.

This rearrangement joins TRBV7-9 to TRBJ1-2; D unclear. The V gene lost 7 bases and the J gene lost 8 bases, with 20 bases spanning the gap. Germline lookup yields CDR1 SEHNR and CDR2 FQNEAQ (reference sequence). CDR3 size: 14 residues. The CDR3 coding sequence is TGTGCCAGCACATTCGCTGAGTCCACTAGGGGCTACACCTTC. Amino acids: CASTFAESTRGYTF.